This TCR beta chain was recorded in a study of cytomegalovirus exposure and HLA in healthy donors. Study outcomes and limitations: Some V segments could not be told apart, so they were left out, TRBV6-2 and TRBV6-3 among them. CMV serostatus stood as the only immune exposure information on hand. After further analysis at a later stage, roughly 16,000 TCR beta sequences were associated with HLA alleles at 0.05 false discovery rate. The authors reported that TCR beta sequences could predict HLA-A and HLA-B alleles. These predictions were accurate for most subjects in the first cohort.

This clone was detected only once. Its specificity is unknown. One junction end disagrees with the germline gene, perhaps due to a read error. CDR3 length: 16 residues. Germline V CDR1 and CDR2: SGHTS, YDEGEE. A multiplex PCR was run with 60 Vbeta primers and 13 Jbeta primers. TCRdb's copy holds only in-frame clones and misses some; the assay was immunoSEQ multiplex PCR. This table has approximately 220,000 clones, roughly 88% appearing once. Sequenced sample: PBMCs. The V call is TRBV5-8, the J call TRBJ1-4; D might be TRBD1 (5 bases). The sequence came from a boy younger than 10 in good health and CMV-seronegative. The CDR3 region has the DNA TGTGCCAACAGCCCTCAGGGTACGCTAACTAATGAAAAACTGTTTTTT. Its protein product is CANSPQGTLTNEKLFF.